This entry describes one T cell receptor (beta chain). The CDR3 loop spans 15 amino acids. V lost 3 bases and J 2 bases, leaving 13 bases between the germline ends. Germline assignment: CDR1 SGHTA and CDR2 FQGNSA. Through a sample-barcoded 5' primer and a J-beta primer mix, a second PCR was run for roughly 6 to 11 cycles. TCRdb reprocessed the 5' RACE reads with MiXCR, giving one entry per CDR3 protein. The sample consists of around 1,000,000 distinct CDR3 sequences, less than 25% of them appearing once. The data were obtained in a study of blood T cells in healthy people across ages. These data also formed part of another study, on T cells of mothers and their children.

The origin of this receptor is a girl aged 2 to 10 in good health. The chain has TRBV7-2 and TRBJ2-5, with D possibly matching TRBD1 (5 bases). Sequenced sample: blood. The CDR3 DNA is TGTGCCAGCAGCTTCAGGGTTTCGAGGCAAGAGACCCAGTACTTC. It is translated as CASSFRVSRQETQYF.